This TCR beta chain came from a study of Ad26.COV2.S vaccination and SARS-CoV-2 variants. Sequencing used immunoSEQ multiplex PCR; TCRdb keeps in-frame clones, though not all of them. Counted here are approximately 350,000 clones, roughly 84% occurring once; the ten biggest clones make up roughly 3.1%. Specified treatment: roughly 19 received Ad26.COV2.S at low or high dose, single or two shots; roughly 5 received placebo; per-sample allocation not given. It was on day 63 after the first vaccine or placebo injection that samples were taken. V shed 0 bases and J 12 bases; nucleotides not matched to a gene: 5. The germline gives CDR1 MRHNA, CDR2 SNTAGT. This CDR3 region has 13 residues.

The rearrangement joins TRBV6-4 to TRBJ2-1; TRBD1 agrees at 7 bases. The sample in question was peripheral blood, obtained in a trial of Ad26.COV2.S vaccine versus placebo. This TCR derives from a person between 18 and 60 years old who received the Ad26.COV2.S COVID-19 vaccine or a placebo. This CDR3 reads CASSDSRQGRQFF. The CDR3 region has the DNA TGTGCCAGCAGTGACTCGAGACAGGGTCGGCAGTTCTTC.